One and the same sample provided the 14 T cell receptor beta chains below, sequenced in a study of OX40 agonist ivuxolimab in advanced cancers. Produced via immunoSEQ multiplex PCR; TCRdb's table is partial and in-frame only. The sample lists approximately 47,000 clones; about 90% were seen once. Material: CD4+ or CD8+ T cells sorted from blood, obtained in a trial of the OX40 agonist ivuxolimab. The source is an adult with an advanced solid tumor such as melanoma, head and neck, liver or kidney cancer.

A few counts support this clone. The sample has other DNA sequences that encode this CDR3 too. This chain connects TRBV5-1 to TRBJ2-7; 7 positions agree with TRBD2. The CDR3 sequence is 16 residues long. Germline trimming cut 3 bases from V and 0 bases from J; bases unmatched to any gene: 9. Germline values: CDR1 SGHRS, CDR2 YFSETQ. The CDR3 DNA is TGCGCCAGCAGCTCCGCCTCCGGGACTACCTCCTACGAGCAGTACTTC. This gives the protein CASSSASGTTSYEQYF.

The chain carries TRBV14 and TRBJ2-1; 11 bases match TRBD2. With 4 bases clipped from V and 12 bases from J, the junction kept 20 bases outside the gene matches. The V gene's germline CDR1 is SGHDN and CDR2 FVKESK. The CDR3 is made up of 18 amino acids. The CDR3 protein is CASSLAKPGTSGGKVQFF. The CDR3 nucleotides are TGTGCCAGCAGCCTAGCAAAACCCGGGACTAGCGGAGGGAAGGTGCAGTTCTTC.

The chain uses TRBV5-6 and TRBJ1-3; D might be TRBD1 (5 bases). Trimming pared 7 bases from V and 0 bases from J, leaving 11 bases between. The CDR3 consists of 14 residues. In germline, CDR1 is SGHDT, CDR2 YYEEEE. The DNA for the CDR3 is TGTGCCAGCGAGGACATGGGCTCTGGAAACACCATATATTTT. Amino acid sequence: CASEDMGSGNTIYF. The entire variable domain, with the rest obtained from reference TRBV5-6 and TRBJ1-3, is as follows: DAGVTQSPTHLIKTRGQQVTLRCSPKSGHDTVSWYQQALGQGPQFIFQYYEEEERQRGNFPDRFSGHQFPNYSSELNVNALLLGDSALYLCASEDMGSGNTIYFGEGSWLTVV.

The chain is built from TRBV5-1 and TRBJ2-7; the match to TRBD1 covers 9 bases. The CDR3 contains 14 residues. J lost 3 bases, V lost 4 bases, and 5 bases had no gene match. CDR1 and CDR2 from the germline V gene are SGHRS and YFSETQ. The CDR3 sequence is CASSQTGGYYEQYF. CDR3 bases: TGCGCCAGCAGCCAGACAGGGGGGTACTACGAGCAGTACTTC. The full variable domain, with the rest looked up from reference TRBV5-1 and TRBJ2-7, is KAGVTQTPRYLIKTRGQQVTLSCSPISGHRSVSWYQQTPGQGLQFLFEYFSETQRNKGNFPGRFSGRQFSNSRSEMNVSTLELGDSALYLCASSQTGGYYEQYFGPGTRLTVT.

As regards this clone: One end of the junction varies from germline; a read error may be responsible. This chain uses TRBV7-7 with TRBJ2-1; 14 nucleotides align to TRBD2. The CDR3 contains 17 residues. CDR1 is SSHAT and CDR2 is FNYEAQ in the germline V gene (reference sequence). The CDR3 DNA is TGTGCTAGCAGCCCGGGGACTAGCGGGAGCTCTAGGAATGAGCAGTTCTTC. This sequence encodes CASSPGTSGSSRNEQFF.

The CDR3 nucleotides read TGTGCCAGCAGCTTTCGGGGTCAGGGAGATACGCAGTATTTT. Translation: CASSFRGQGDTQYF. The gene calls are TRBV11-3 and TRBJ2-3; perhaps D is TRBD1 or TRBD2 (5 bases each). The CDR3 length is 14 residues. V was trimmed by 3 bases and J by 5 bases, leaving 12 bases between them. The germline V gene encodes CDR1 SGHNT and CDR2 YENEEA.

The CDR3 loop is CASSYPGQGEDGYTF. DNA of the CDR3: TGTGCCAGCAGTTACCCAGGACAGGGGGAGGATGGCTACACCTTC. The V call is TRBV6-5, the J call TRBJ1-2, with 10 nucleotides matching TRBD1. Germline V lookup: CDR1 MNHEY, CDR2 SVGAGI. The CDR3 consists of 15 residues. Unmatched junction bases numbered 6, after V lost 2 bases and J lost 6 bases.

The chain employs TRBV5-1 and TRBJ1-3; D call uncertain. Looked up from germline, CDR1 is SGHRS and CDR2 is YFSETQ. V was cut by 0 bases and J by 4 bases, with 14 bases left in between. The CDR3 is 16 residues long. This chain's CDR3 is CASSLERLEKGNTIYF. The CDR3 nucleotides are TGCGCCAGCAGCTTGGAACGGCTCGAGAAGGGAAACACCATATATTTT.

The chain joins TRBV6-5 to TRBJ1-1; no clear D. CDR3 length: 13 residues. The V gene lost 6 bases and the J gene lost 1 base, with 9 bases spanning the gap. Germline V CDR1 and CDR2: MNHEY, SVGAGI. The CDR3 loop is CASRPNGNTEAFF. The CDR3 nucleotides read TGTGCCAGCAGACCCAACGGGAACACTGAAGCTTTCTTT.

The gene calls are TRBV27 and TRBJ2-7; TRBD2 aligns across 9 bases. V shed 4 bases, J shed 7 bases, and the junction held 14 bases outside the gene matches. This CDR3 has 16 amino acids. CDR1 is MNHEY and CDR2 is SMNVEV in the germline V gene (reference sequence). Written as DNA, the CDR3 is TGTGCCAGCAGTTCCCGTTACACCGGGACTAGCAAGGAGCAGTACTTC. It codes for CASSSRYTGTSKEQYF.

This chain links TRBV4-1 with TRBJ1-5; D is undetermined. Trimming removed 0 bases at V and 5 bases at J, with 11 bases between. The CDR3 covers 15 residues. In germline, CDR1 is MGHRA, CDR2 YSYEKL. In DNA, the CDR3 is TGCGCCAGCAGCCAAGATAGGGAGGGATATCAGCCCCAGCATTTT. Translated: CASSQDREGYQPQHF.

This chain uses TRBV5-4 with TRBJ2-3; 9 bases match TRBD2. This CDR3 spans 18 amino acids. The junction had 13 bases not matched to a gene; V was cut back by 3 bases and J by 2 bases. The germline gives CDR1 SGHNT, CDR2 YYREEE (reference sequence). The CDR3: CASSYRAGLAIPTDTQYF. The CDR3 nucleotides are TGTGCCAGCAGCTATCGGGCTGGACTAGCGATACCCACAGATACGCAGTATTTT.

V usage is TRBV5-1 and J usage is TRBJ2-2; the match to TRBD1 covers 8 bases. V gave up 9 bases and J gave up 4 bases; unmatched junction bases: 5. Germline CDR1 reads SGHRS; CDR2 reads YFSETQ. The CDR3 runs to 13 residues. The CDR3 spells CATRTGPTGELFF. CDR3 bases: TGCGCCACCCGGACAGGGCCCACCGGGGAGCTGTTTTTT.

This rearrangement joins TRBV19 to TRBJ2-7; tentatively, D is TRBD2 (7 bases). The CDR3 length is 17 residues. V was shortened by 8 bases and J by 2 bases, with 25 bases between the two germline ends. CDR1 LNHDA and CDR2 SQIVND come from the germline V gene (reference sequence). CDR3: CASRTRSGTFITYEQYF. In DNA, the CDR3 is TGTGCCAGTCGAACCCGAAGCGGGACATTCATTACCTACGAGCAGTACTTC.